The rows below give T cell receptor beta chains drawn from one sample of a study of early T cells in non-severe SARS-CoV-2 infection. Each CDR3 protein is one row after TCRdb ran MiXCR on the 5' RACE reads. This sample has 80,000 or so distinct CDR3 sequences, with around 10% found just once. The sample was whole blood, taken at baseline. The receptors come from an adult who was a healthcare worker with PCR-confirmed SARS-CoV-2 infection or an uninfected control (not recorded which). Each CDR3 is given with its conserved first and last residue. A D gene is named only where the DNA matches it firmly. Clone size appears in some rows only: once, few, many, or a class for an expanded clone.

CDR3 length	clone size	D gene	V gene	J gene	CDR3 DNA	CDR3 protein
14	few	TRBD1	TRBV19	TRBJ1-5	TGTGCCAGTAGTATAGAGGAGGGGGCTCAGCCCCAGCATTTT	CASSIEEGAQPQHF
15	-	-	TRBV4-3	TRBJ2-1	TGCGCCAGCAGCCAAGATTGGGGTGGGTACAATGAGCAGTTCTTC	CASSQDWGGYNEQFF
11	many	-	TRBV29-1	TRBJ2-7	TGCAGCGTTGAGGTTTCCACCGAGCAGTACTTC	CSVEVSTEQYF
14	few	TRBD1	TRBV27	TRBJ2-7	TGTGCCAGCAGTACTTGGACAGGAGGATACGAGCAGTACTTC	CASSTWTGGYEQYF
17	-	-	TRBV11-1	TRBJ2-2	TGTACCAGCAGCTTCCTTCGGGGCTCCGCGAACACCGGGGAGCTGTTTTTT	CTSSFLRGSANTGELFF
18	-	TRBD1	TRBV6-5	TRBJ1-3	TGTGCCAGCAGTTACTTCAGCGTGGCAGGGGGTTCTGGAAACACCATATATTTT	CASSYFSVAGGSGNTIYF
15	-	-	TRBV11-1	TRBJ1-1	TGTGCCAGCAGCCCTGACGGACGGGGGAGAACTGAAGCTTTCTTT	CASSPDGRGRTEAFF
14	many	-	TRBV12-3/TRBV12-4	TRBJ1-2	TGTGCCAGCAGTTGGACGGAAACTAACTATGGCTACACCTTC	CASSWTETNYGYTF
17	-	TRBD1	TRBV6-2/TRBV6-3	TRBJ1-5	TGTGCCAGCAGGATAGGGCGGAGGGACAGGGGGCTTCAGCCCCAGCATTTT	CASRIGRRDRGLQPQHF
16	many	-	TRBV4-2	TRBJ2-1	TGTGCCAGCAGCCAAGAGATGGGGGCTCTGGGCAATGAGCAGTTCTTC	CASSQEMGALGNEQFF
15	many	-	TRBV18	TRBJ2-1	TGTGCCAGCTCACCCTCGCATTCATCCTACAATGAGCAGTTCTTC	CASSPSHSSYNEQFF
16	-	TRBD1	TRBV6-6	TRBJ1-4	TGTGCCAGCAGCCCCGGGACAGGGAGGGTTAACGAAAAACTGTTTTTT	CASSPGTGRVNEKLFF
15	few	TRBD2	TRBV7-2	TRBJ2-5	TGTGCCAGCAGCACACTAGCGAGGTACCAAGAGACCCAGTACTTC	CASSTLARYQETQYF
14	-	-	TRBV3-1	TRBJ1-1	TGTGCCAGCAGCCTCAGGTGGATGAACACTGAAGCTTTCTTT	CASSLRWMNTEAFF
15	few	-	TRBV5-1	TRBJ2-3	TGCGCCAGCAGCTTGGACCATACCCTCACAGATACGCAGTATTTT	CASSLDHTLTDTQYF
13	few	TRBD2	TRBV20-1	TRBJ2-1	TGCAGTGGCCTTAGCGGGGGGACGAATGAGCAGTTCTTC	CSGLSGGTNEQFF
14	few	-	TRBV12-5	TRBJ2-2	TGTGCTACCTCGGGACAACAGGACACCGGGGAGCTGTTTTTT	CATSGQQDTGELFF
14	few	-	TRBV9	TRBJ2-7	TGTGCCAGCAGCGTAGGGTCCGGCAGTTACGAGCAGTACTTC	CASSVGSGSYEQYF
14	few	-	TRBV3-1	TRBJ2-3	TGTGCCAGCAGCCAAGATCATTCAGATCTTCCGCAGTATTTT	CASSQDHSDLPQYF
15	few	TRBD1	TRBV11-2	TRBJ2-7	TGTGCCAGCAGCTTAGAAGGACAGGGGGCCTACGAGCAGTACTTC	CASSLEGQGAYEQYF
13	many	-	TRBV7-3	TRBJ2-1	TGTGCCAGCAGCTTGGTATGGGGTAATGAGCAGTTCTTC	CASSLVWGNEQFF
14	many	-	TRBV28	TRBJ2-7	TGTGCCAGCCCGCCCAAGGGTTTCTCCTACGAGCAGTACTTC	CASPPKGFSYEQYF
13	many	-	TRBV6-1	TRBJ1-2	TGTGCCAGCAGTAAGGACCGTCTCTATGGCTACACCTTC	CASSKDRLYGYTF
14	many	-	TRBV20-1	TRBJ1-1	TGCAGTGCTAGTCTTCCCCGGGGGGACACTGAAGCTTTCTTT	CSASLPRGDTEAFF
18	-	TRBD2	TRBV20-1	TRBJ2-3	TGCAGTGCTAGAGATCGCGGTAGCGGGGGCCTCGGCACAGATACGCAGTATTTT	CSARDRGSGGLGTDTQYF
16	-	-	TRBV7-9	TRBJ1-3	TGTGCCAGCAGCTTACTGGGGCCGGCTTCTGGAAACACCATATATTTT	CASSLLGPASGNTIYF
14	few	-	TRBV12-2	TRBJ2-7	TGTGCAAGTCCTCCTCCCGGGGGTTACTACGAGCAGTACTTC	CASPPPGGYYEQYF
12	few	-	TRBV28	TRBJ1-1	TGTGCCAGCAGTTGGGCTGGGACTGAAGCTTTCTTT	CASSWAGTEAFF
12	few	-	TRBV29-1	TRBJ2-5	TGCAGCGTTGTACGGGATCGGGAGACCCAGTACTTC	CSVVRDRETQYF
14	-	TRBD2	TRBV20-1	TRBJ2-5	TGCAGTGCTCTCGGACTAGCGGGGGCCCAGACCCAGTACTTC	CSALGLAGAQTQYF
15	many	-	TRBV28	TRBJ2-7	TGTGCCAGCAGTTTACCCATTTCGACAGGCTACGAGCAGTACTTC	CASSLPISTGYEQYF
15	once	TRBD1	TRBV20-1	TRBJ2-3	TGCAGTGCTAAAACTATCGGACAGGGGACAGATACGCAGTATTTT	CSAKTIGQGTDTQYF
15	many	-	TRBV6-5	TRBJ1-2	TGTGCCAGCAGGCGGACGGGGGCACGAAACTATGGCTACACCTTC	CASRRTGARNYGYTF
14	many	-	TRBV25-1	TRBJ2-7	TGTGCCAGCAGTCCTCCCGACAGACCCTACGAGCAGTACTTC	CASSPPDRPYEQYF
14	-	-	TRBV27	TRBJ2-3	TGTGCCAGCGCGGAGGACAGCAGCACAGATACGCAGTATTTT	CASAEDSSTDTQYF
14	-	-	TRBV5-4	TRBJ2-1	TGTGCCAGCAGCTTGGTTCAGGGGAACCGTGAGCAGTTCTTC	CASSLVQGNREQFF
15	-	TRBD1	TRBV7-2	TRBJ1-2	TGTGCCAGCACCCCTTCAGGGGGGGCAGCCTATGGCTACACCTTC	CASTPSGGAAYGYTF
14	many	-	TRBV4-3	TRBJ1-1	TGCGCCAGCAGCCAAGTCGGGAGCGGGAGGGAAGCTTTCTTT	CASSQVGSGREAFF
15	-	-	TRBV10-2	TRBJ1-6	TGCGCCAGCAGTGATCCCAGTGGGGGTCATTCACCCCTCCACTTT	CASSDPSGGHSPLHF
12	-	TRBD1	TRBV6-6	TRBJ1-2	TGTGCCAGCATACAGGGGGGCTATGGCTACACCTTC	CASIQGGYGYTF
16	-	-	TRBV7-9	TRBJ1-1	TGTGCCAGCAGCTCACCCCTAGGCCAAGTAAACACTGAAGCTTTCTTT	CASSSPLGQVNTEAFF
15	many	-	TRBV5-6	TRBJ2-1	TGTGCCAGCAGCGTTCTAGCGCGTTTTGACAATGAGCAGTTCTTC	CASSVLARFDNEQFF
14	-	-	TRBV5-6	TRBJ1-2	TGTGCCAGCAGCTTGGCCGATTGGGAGTATGGCTACACCTTC	CASSLADWEYGYTF
14	few	TRBD1	TRBV10-3	TRBJ2-1	TGTGCCATCAGTGTAACAGGGGATCTCCATGAGCAGTTCTTC	CAISVTGDLHEQFF
15	few	TRBD2	TRBV3-1	TRBJ2-7	TGTGCCAGCAGCCAAGATTTGGCGGGACTATACGAGCAGTACTTC	CASSQDLAGLYEQYF